This TCR beta chain was captured in a study of T cell responses to AZD1222 COVID-19 vaccine. Background on the study: Second doses were pooled across both intervals (about 4 or about 12 weeks).

TCRdb's copy holds only in-frame clones and misses some; the assay was immunoSEQ multiplex PCR. The data contain 85,000 to 90,000 clones, roughly nine tenths of them singletons. This clone was seen a handful of times. The antigen is not known. Study conclusions and caveats: Females made up more of the donors, who were largely white British, and clonal diversity may have come out too low. Only a handful of people who got AZD1222 tested seropositive at baseline. Spike regions recognized by vaccine-associated CD4 TCRs spanned the protein, led by 160-218 and 743-854.

The CDR3 loop spans 17 amino acids. V lost 6 bases and J lost 0; bases outside the gene matches: 7. Germline assignment: CDR1 MNHEY and CDR2 SMNVEV (reference sequence). This TCR was sampled from an adult in good health. The chain joins TRBV27 to TRBJ2-6; 8 bases agree with TRBD1. The input for sequencing was peripheral blood, taken on day 0 of AZD1222 vaccination. CDR3 region: CASRPGGSGSGANVLTF. The CDR3 region has the DNA TGTGCCAGCAGACCAGGGGGCTCCGGCTCTGGGGCCAACGTCCTGACTTTC.